This T cell receptor (beta chain) was recorded in a study of CD8 T cells in Susac syndrome. TCR beta sequences were obtained from blood CD8+ and CD4+ T cells. Random hexamers were used to reverse transcribe about 0.5 to 1 ug of RNA. TCRdb redid the calling of the immunoSEQ multiplex PCR reads with MiXCR, one entry per CDR3 protein. The profile shows over 300,000 distinct CDR3 sequences, roughly nine tenths of them singletons. This clonotype was sampled from a human donor with multiple sclerosis. Sample: CD4+ T cells from PBMCs.

CDR3 DNA: TGTGCCAGCATCCCTATGGGGCGGGAAAACTACGAGCAGTACTTC. Its translation is CASIPMGRENYEQYF. The V gene is TRBV6-2 or TRBV6-3, the J gene TRBJ2-7; TRBD2 is a possible D gene (6 bases). This CDR3 has 15 amino acids. The V end was cut by 7 bases, the J end by 3 bases, with 19 bases between. Looked up from germline, CDR1 is MNHEY and CDR2 is SVGEGT.